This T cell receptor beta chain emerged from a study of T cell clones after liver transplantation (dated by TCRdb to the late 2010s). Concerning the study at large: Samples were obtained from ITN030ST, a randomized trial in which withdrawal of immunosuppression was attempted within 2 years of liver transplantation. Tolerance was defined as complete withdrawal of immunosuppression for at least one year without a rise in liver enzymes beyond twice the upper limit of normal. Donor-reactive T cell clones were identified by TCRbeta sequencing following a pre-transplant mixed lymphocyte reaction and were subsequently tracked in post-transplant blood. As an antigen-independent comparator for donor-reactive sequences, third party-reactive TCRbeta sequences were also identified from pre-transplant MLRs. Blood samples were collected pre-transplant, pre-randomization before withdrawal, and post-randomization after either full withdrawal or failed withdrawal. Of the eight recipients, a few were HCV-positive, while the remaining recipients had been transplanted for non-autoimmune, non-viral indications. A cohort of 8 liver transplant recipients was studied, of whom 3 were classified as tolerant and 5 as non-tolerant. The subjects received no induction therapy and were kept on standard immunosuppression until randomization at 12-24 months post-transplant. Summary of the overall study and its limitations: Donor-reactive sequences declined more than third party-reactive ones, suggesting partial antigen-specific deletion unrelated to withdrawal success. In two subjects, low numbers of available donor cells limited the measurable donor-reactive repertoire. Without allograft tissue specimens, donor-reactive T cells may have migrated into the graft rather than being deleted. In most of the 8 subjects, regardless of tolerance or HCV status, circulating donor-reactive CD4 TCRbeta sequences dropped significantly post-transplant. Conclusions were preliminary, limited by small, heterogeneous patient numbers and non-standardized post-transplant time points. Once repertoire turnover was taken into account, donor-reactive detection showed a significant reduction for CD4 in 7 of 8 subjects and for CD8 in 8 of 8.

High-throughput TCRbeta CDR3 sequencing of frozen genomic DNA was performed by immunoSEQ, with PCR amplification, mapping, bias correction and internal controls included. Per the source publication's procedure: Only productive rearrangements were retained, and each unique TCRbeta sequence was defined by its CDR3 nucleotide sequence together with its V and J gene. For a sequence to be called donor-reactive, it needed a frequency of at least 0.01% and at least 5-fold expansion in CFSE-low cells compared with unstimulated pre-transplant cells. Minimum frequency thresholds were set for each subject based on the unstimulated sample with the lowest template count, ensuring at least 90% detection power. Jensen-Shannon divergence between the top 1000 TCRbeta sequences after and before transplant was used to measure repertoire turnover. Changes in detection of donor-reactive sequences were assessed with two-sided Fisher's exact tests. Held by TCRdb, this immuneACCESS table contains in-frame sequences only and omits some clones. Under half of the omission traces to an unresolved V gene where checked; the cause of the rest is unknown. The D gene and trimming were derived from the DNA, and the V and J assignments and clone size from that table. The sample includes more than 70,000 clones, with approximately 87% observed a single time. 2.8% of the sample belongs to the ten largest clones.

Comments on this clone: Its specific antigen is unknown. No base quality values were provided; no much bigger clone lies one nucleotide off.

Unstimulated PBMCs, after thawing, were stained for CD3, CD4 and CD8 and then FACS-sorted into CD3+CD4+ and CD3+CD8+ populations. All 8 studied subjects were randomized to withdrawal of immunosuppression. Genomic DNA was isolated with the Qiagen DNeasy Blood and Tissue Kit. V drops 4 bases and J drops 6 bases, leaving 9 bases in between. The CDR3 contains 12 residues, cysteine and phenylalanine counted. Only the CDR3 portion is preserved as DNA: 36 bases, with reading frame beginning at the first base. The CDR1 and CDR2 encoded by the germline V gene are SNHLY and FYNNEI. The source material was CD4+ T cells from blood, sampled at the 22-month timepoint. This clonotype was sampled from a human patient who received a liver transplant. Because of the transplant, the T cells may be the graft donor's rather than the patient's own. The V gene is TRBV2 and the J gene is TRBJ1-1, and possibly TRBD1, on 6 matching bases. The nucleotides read TGTGCCAGCAGTGGGAACAGGGCTGAAGCTTTCTTT. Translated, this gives CASSGNRAEAFF.